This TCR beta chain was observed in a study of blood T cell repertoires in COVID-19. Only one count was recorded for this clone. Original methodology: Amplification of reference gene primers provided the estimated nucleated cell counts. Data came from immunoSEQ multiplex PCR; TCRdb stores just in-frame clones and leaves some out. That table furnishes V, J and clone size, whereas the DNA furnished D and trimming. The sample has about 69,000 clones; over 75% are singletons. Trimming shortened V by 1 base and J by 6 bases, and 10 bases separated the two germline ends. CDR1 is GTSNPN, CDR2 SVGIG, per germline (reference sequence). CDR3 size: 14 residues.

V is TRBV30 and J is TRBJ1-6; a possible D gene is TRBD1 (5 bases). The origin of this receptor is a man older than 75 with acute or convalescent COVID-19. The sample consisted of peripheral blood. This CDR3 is CAWSAGQGNSPLHF. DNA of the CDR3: TGTGCCTGGAGTGCAGGGCAGGGTAATTCACCCCTCCACTTT.